A selection of T cell receptor beta chains follows, all from one sample in a study of control samples from healthy donors and cancer patients. Sequenced by immunoSEQ multiplex PCR; TCRdb stores in-frame clones only, minus some. The sample carries 73,000 or so clones, roughly 84% recorded once. Sequenced input: blood. The receptors were sampled from a woman between 50 and 59 years old in good health. The CDR3 runs from the conserved cysteine through the conserved F or W. Fields, in order: CDR3 DNA, CDR3 protein, V gene, J gene, CDR3 length, D gene, clone size. The D gene is left open where the match is weak. Clone size appears in some rows only: once, few, many, or a class for an expanded clone.

TGTGCCACCTCCAAACCGAGCGGAGGAGGGACCGGGGAGCTGTTTTTT	CATSKPSGGGTGELFF	TRBV15	TRBJ2-2	16	NA	NA
TGTGCCAGCAGGATAGCGGGAGAAGCGTTCTTC	CASRIAGEAFF	TRBV28	TRBJ2-1	11	TRBD2	NA
TGTGCCATCAGTGGGGCAGCGGGAGGCACAGATACGCAGTATTTT	CAISGAAGGTDTQYF	TRBV10-3	TRBJ2-3	15	TRBD2	NA
TGTGCCAGCAGCCAAGATGCGGCAGGGACAGACGAGCTGTTTTTT	CASSQDAAGTDELFF	TRBV3-1/TRBV3-2	TRBJ2-2	15	TRBD1	few
TGTGCCAGCAGCTCCCAGAAAAACATTCAGTACTTC	CASSSQKNIQYF	TRBV7-8	TRBJ2-4	12	NA	NA
TGTGCCAGCAGCCAAGGGAAGGGACAGGGTCGTTACAGCTCCTACAATGAGCAGTTCTTC	CASSQGKGQGRYSSYNEQFF	TRBV14	TRBJ2-1	20	TRBD1	NA
TGCGCCAGCAGCTTGGGACAGGGGGTGAGGAACACTGAAGCTTTCTTT	CASSLGQGVRNTEAFF	TRBV5-1	TRBJ1-1	16	TRBD1	NA
TGCAGTGCTAGTTGGTCTAGCGGCTCCTACGAGCAGTACTTC	CSASWSSGSYEQYF	TRBV20-1	TRBJ2-7	14	TRBD2	NA
TGTGCCAGCAGCCGGCCCGGGACACTTCGCACAGATACGCAGTATTTT	CASSRPGTLRTDTQYF	TRBV5-4	TRBJ2-3	16	NA	NA
TGTGCCAGCAGCTTAGTTCCGACTAGCGGTCCCGGGGAGCTGTTTTTT	CASSLVPTSGPGELFF	TRBV7-2	TRBJ2-2	16	TRBD2	NA
TGCAGCGTTGTAAAGGGACATCGGACTGAAGCTTTCTTT	CSVVKGHRTEAFF	TRBV29-1	TRBJ1-1	13	NA	NA
TGTGCCAGCAAAAGAAGTAGCGGGCCAGGCAATGAGCAGTTCTTC	CASKRSSGPGNEQFF	TRBV27	TRBJ2-1	15	TRBD2	NA
TGTGCCAGCTCCTTTGGGGAGGCCCTCCTTACCTACACCTTC	CASSFGEALLTYTF	TRBV9	TRBJ1-2	14	NA	once
TGCAGCGTTGGAATGGGACAGATGAACACTGAAGCTTTCTTT	CSVGMGQMNTEAFF	TRBV29-1	TRBJ1-1	14	TRBD1	NA
TGTGCCAGCAGTCATACCGGGTGGATAGTAAACACAGATACGCAGTATTTT	CASSHTGWIVNTDTQYF	TRBV28	TRBJ2-3	17	NA	NA
TGTGCCAGCAGCGTAATCGGGGACGCCGGGGAGCTGTTTTTT	CASSVIGDAGELFF	TRBV9	TRBJ2-2	14	NA	few
TGTGCCAGCAGTTTAGCAGGGGGCCTGAATACGCAGTATTTT	CASSLAGGLNTQYF	TRBV28	TRBJ2-3	14	TRBD1	NA
TGTGCCAGCAGCTTAGGGCGAGAAAACATTCAGTACTTC	CASSLGRENIQYF	TRBV7-2	TRBJ2-4	13	NA	once
TGTGCCAGCAGTCCCCTAGCGGGAGGCCCCTCTGGGGCCAACGTCCTGACTTTC	CASSPLAGGPSGANVLTF	TRBV27	TRBJ2-6	18	TRBD2	once
TGTGCCAGCAGTAGTACTAGCGGGAGGTCCTACGAGCAGTACTTC	CASSSTSGRSYEQYF	TRBV27	TRBJ2-7	15	TRBD2	NA
TGCGCCAGCAGCTTGGTTAACCCAACTAATGAAAAACTGTTTTTT	CASSLVNPTNEKLFF	TRBV5-1	TRBJ1-4	15	NA	once
TGTGCCAGCAGCAGACGACAGGGCTACGAGCAGTACTTC	CASSRRQGYEQYF	TRBV3-1/TRBV3-2	TRBJ2-7	13	TRBD1	once
TGTGCCAGCAGTCCCCGACAGGGGGCGCGGGGGCAGCCCCAGCATTTT	CASSPRQGARGQPQHF	TRBV27	TRBJ1-5	16	TRBD1	NA
TGTGCCAGCAGCGGGGGACTAGCGGGATCATACGAGCAGTACTTC	CASSGGLAGSYEQYF	TRBV5-4	TRBJ2-7	15	TRBD2	few
TGTGCCAGCAGCCGCGGGGGTAGCAATCAGCCCCAGCATTTT	CASSRGGSNQPQHF	TRBV6-5	TRBJ1-5	14	NA	once
TGTGCCATCAGTGAGTTCCGTGAAGCTTTCTTT	CAISEFREAFF	TRBV10-3	TRBJ1-1	11	NA	once
TGTGCCAGCAGTTCTAACGGGTCACCCCTCCACTTT	CASSSNGSPLHF	TRBV27	TRBJ1-6	12	NA	once
TGTGCCATCAGTGAGGCGGCAAACGGCCGCTCCTACGAGCAGTACTTC	CAISEAANGRSYEQYF	TRBV10-3	TRBJ2-7	16	NA	NA
TGTGCCAGCAGCTTGGTTCCTGACTCTGGAAACACCATATATTTT	CASSLVPDSGNTIYF	TRBV5-6	TRBJ1-3	15	NA	once
TGTGCCAGTAAAGTGGTCAGGGAGTTGAACGAGCAGTACTTC	CASKVVRELNEQYF	TRBV2	TRBJ2-7	14	NA	NA
TGTGCCAGCGGTTTGTCGGATACGCAGTATTTT	CASGLSDTQYF	TRBV6-6	TRBJ2-3	11	NA	few
TGTGCCAGCAGCCCCCTGGGAGAGAACACCGGGGAGCTGTTTTTT	CASSPLGENTGELFF	TRBV7-9	TRBJ2-2	15	NA	NA
TGTGCCAGCAGTGACAGAGTCAAGGAGCTGTTTTTT	CASSDRVKELFF	TRBV2	TRBJ2-2	12	NA	NA
TGTGCCAGCAGCTTAGTCGTAAATTATGAGCAGTTCTTC	CASSLVVNYEQFF	TRBV7-9	TRBJ2-1	13	NA	NA
TGTGCCAGCGGCAACTTTAGGGAACGGGGCTACACCTTC	CASGNFRERGYTF	TRBV6-5	TRBJ1-2	13	NA	NA
TGTGCCAGCAGCTTAGAAGGGGTATCTCAGTACTTC	CASSLEGVSQYF	TRBV11-2	TRBJ2-7	12	NA	NA
TGTGCCAGCAGCTTAGTTTCGAACACCGGGGAGCTGTTTTTT	CASSLVSNTGELFF	TRBV11-2	TRBJ2-2	14	NA	NA
TGTGCCAGCAGCAACCTACAGGGAACCGGGGAGCTGTTTTTT	CASSNLQGTGELFF	TRBV7-3	TRBJ2-2	14	NA	few
TGTGCCAGCAGCCGGTGGGGACTAGCGGGAGGTAATCTCTACGAGCAGTACTTC	CASSRWGLAGGNLYEQYF	TRBV4-2	TRBJ2-7	18	TRBD2	NA
TGTGCCAGCAGTAGAGGGAGCTCTGGAAACACCATATATTTT	CASSRGSSGNTIYF	TRBV6-5	TRBJ1-3	14	NA	NA
TGTGCCAGCAGTGAAGCAAGTCGCAATCAGCCCCAGCATTTT	CASSEASRNQPQHF	TRBV6-1	TRBJ1-5	14	NA	NA